These T cell receptor beta chains were read from a single sample in a study of response to subunit inactivated influenza vaccine. TCRdb reprocessed the RT-PCR reads via MiXCR and lists one record per CDR3 protein. The sample holds fewer than 600,000 distinct CDR3 sequences, approximately 7.3% seen once. The specimen was PBMCs from blood, collected approximately 25 months after vaccination. Receptor source: a man aged 45 to 70 who received an inactivated influenza vaccine. Both conserved end residues are part of each CDR3. Each record gives: D gene, V gene, J gene, clone size, CDR3 protein, CDR3 DNA. A D gene is named only where the DNA matches it firmly. For some rows the clone size is stated as once, few or many, or as a class when expanded; others skip it.

>NA|TRBV7-2|TRBJ2-3|NA
CASSSAQGSTDTHYF
TGTGCCAGCAGTTCCGCACAGGGAAGCACAGATACGCATTATTTT
>NA|TRBV27|TRBJ2-5|NA
CASKSLDSSQETQYF
TGTGCCAGCAAAAGTCTGGACAGTTCCCAAGAGACCCAGTACTTC
>TRBD1|TRBV3-1|TRBJ1-6|few
CASSQDLQGVSPLHF
TGTGCCAGCAGCCAAGATTTACAGGGGGTCTCACCCCTCCACTTT
>NA|TRBV5-1|TRBJ2-3|NA
CASTSGQRAADTQYF
TGCGCCAGCACAAGCGGACAGAGGGCCGCAGATACGCAGTATTTT
>NA|TRBV7-2|TRBJ1-2|NA
CASSLAGGVDGYTF
TGTGCCAGCAGCTTAGCGGGAGGGGTCGATGGCTACACCTTC
>NA|TRBV27|TRBJ2-1|many
CASSLVGALHEQFF
TGTGCCAGCAGTTTAGTTGGGGCGTTACATGAGCAGTTCTTC
>NA|TRBV10-3|TRBJ2-3|few
CAISVKTDTQYF
TGTGCCATCAGTGTTAAAACAGATACGCAGTATTTT
>TRBD1|TRBV29-1|TRBJ2-4|NA
CSVGVRDRAHIQYF
TGCAGCGTGGGGGTGAGGGACAGGGCACACATTCAGTACTTC
>NA|TRBV6-2/TRBV6-3|TRBJ2-1|few
CAHRLDVYNEQFF
TGTGCCCACCGACTGGACGTCTACAATGAGCAGTTCTTC
>TRBD2|TRBV6-5|TRBJ2-3|few
CASSFNGLTGLAITDTQYF
TGTGCCAGCAGTTTTAACGGGTTAACGGGACTAGCGATTACAGATACGCAGTATTTT
>TRBD1|TRBV29-1|TRBJ2-7|few
CSVQDRGQRNEQYF
TGCAGCGTTCAAGACAGGGGGCAGAGGAACGAGCAGTACTTC